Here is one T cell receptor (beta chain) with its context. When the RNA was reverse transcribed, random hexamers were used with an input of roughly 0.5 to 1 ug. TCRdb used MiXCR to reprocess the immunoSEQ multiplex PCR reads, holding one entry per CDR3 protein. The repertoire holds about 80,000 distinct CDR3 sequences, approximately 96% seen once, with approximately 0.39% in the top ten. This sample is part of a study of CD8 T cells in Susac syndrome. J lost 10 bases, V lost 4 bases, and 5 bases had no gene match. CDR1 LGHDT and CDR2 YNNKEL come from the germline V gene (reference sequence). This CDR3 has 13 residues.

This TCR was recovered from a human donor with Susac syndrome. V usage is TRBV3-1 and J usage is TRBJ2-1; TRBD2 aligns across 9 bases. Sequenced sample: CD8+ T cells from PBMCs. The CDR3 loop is CASSLKAGGEQFF. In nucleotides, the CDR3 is TGTGCCAGCAGCCTCAAGGCGGGGGGGGAGCAGTTCTTC.